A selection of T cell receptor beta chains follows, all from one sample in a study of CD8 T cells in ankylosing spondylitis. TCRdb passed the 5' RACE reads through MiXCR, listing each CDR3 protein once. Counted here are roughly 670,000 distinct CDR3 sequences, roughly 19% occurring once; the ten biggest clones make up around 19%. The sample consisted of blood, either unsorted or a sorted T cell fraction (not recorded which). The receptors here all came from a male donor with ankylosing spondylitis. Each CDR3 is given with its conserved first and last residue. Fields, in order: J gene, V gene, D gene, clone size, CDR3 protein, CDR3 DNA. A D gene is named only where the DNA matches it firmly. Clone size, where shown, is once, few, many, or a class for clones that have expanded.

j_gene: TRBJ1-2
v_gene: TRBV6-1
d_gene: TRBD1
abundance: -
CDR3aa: CASSRTGQNYGYTF
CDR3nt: TGTGCCAGCAGTCGGACAGGGCAGAACTATGGCTACACCTTC

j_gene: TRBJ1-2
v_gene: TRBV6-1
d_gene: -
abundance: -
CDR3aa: CASREPDYGYTF
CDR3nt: TGTGCCAGCAGGGAGCCCGACTATGGCTACACCTTC

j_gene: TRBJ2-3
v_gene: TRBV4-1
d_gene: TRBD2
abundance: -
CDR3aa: CASSLIPLSGAADTQYF
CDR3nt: TGCGCCAGCAGCCTCATACCTCTTAGCGGGGCGGCAGATACGCAGTATTTT

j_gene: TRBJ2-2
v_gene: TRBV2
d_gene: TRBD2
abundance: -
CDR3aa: CASRTGLAGGELFF
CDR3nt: TGTGCCAGCAGGACGGGACTAGCTGGCGGGGAGCTGTTTTTT

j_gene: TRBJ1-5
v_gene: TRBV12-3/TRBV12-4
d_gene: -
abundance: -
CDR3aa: CTSSFTGYRGADNQPQHF
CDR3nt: TGTACCAGCAGTTTTACCGGCTATCGTGGGGCAGACAATCAGCCCCAGCATTTT

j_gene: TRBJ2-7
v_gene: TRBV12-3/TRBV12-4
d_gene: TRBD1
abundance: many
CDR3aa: CASSPPGQTYEQYF
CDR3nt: TGTGCCAGCAGTCCTCCGGGACAGACCTACGAGCAGTACTTC

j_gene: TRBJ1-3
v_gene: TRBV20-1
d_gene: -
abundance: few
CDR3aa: CSARAGDLSGNTIYF
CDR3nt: TGCAGTGCTAGAGCCGGGGACCTCTCTGGAAACACCATATATTTT

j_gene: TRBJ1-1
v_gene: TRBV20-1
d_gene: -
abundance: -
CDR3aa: CSAGGKGGAFF
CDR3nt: TGCAGTGCGGGGGGGAAGGGAGGCGCTTTCTTT

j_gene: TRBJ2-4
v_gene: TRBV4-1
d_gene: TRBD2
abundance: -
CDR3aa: CASSPGLAGAKNIQYF
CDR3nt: TGCGCCAGCAGCCCCGGACTAGCGGGAGCCAAAAACATTCAGTACTTC

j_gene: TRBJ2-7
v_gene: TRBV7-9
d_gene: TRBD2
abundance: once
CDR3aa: CASSSASGGPSYEQYF
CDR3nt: TGTGCCAGCAGCTCCGCTAGCGGGGGGCCGTCCTACGAGCAGTACTTC

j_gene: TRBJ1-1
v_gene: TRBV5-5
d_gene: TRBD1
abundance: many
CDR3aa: CASSFTGGSEAFF
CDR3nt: TGTGCCAGCAGCTTTACAGGGGGCTCTGAAGCTTTCTTT

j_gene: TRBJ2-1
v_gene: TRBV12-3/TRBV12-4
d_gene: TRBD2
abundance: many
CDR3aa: CASRGTSGTNEQFF
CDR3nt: TGTGCCAGCAGGGGGACTAGCGGGACCAATGAGCAGTTCTTC

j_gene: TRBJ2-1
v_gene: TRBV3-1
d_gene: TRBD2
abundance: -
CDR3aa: CASSETSGVIDYNEQFF
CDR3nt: TGTGCCAGCAGCGAGACTAGCGGGGTAATAGACTACAATGAGCAGTTCTTC

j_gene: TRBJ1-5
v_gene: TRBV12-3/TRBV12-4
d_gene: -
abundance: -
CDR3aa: CASSFRDFQPQHF
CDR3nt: TGTGCCAGCAGTTTCAGGGACTTTCAGCCCCAGCATTTT

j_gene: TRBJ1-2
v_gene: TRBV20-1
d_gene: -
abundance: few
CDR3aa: CSARAYTQGYGYTF
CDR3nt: TGCAGTGCTAGAGCTTATACGCAGGGCTATGGCTACACCTTC

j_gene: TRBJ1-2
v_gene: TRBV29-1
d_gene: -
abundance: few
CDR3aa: CSVEDLLYYGYTF
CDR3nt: TGCAGCGTTGAAGATCTGCTTTACTATGGCTACACCTTC

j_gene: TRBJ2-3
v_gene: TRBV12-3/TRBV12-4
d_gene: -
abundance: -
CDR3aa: CASPATIRGLGSDTQYF
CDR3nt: TGTGCCAGCCCCGCTACCATCCGAGGCCTAGGCAGTGATACGCAGTATTTT

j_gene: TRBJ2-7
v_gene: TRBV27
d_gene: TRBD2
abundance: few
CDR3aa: CASTAASGGGEQYF
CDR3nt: TGTGCCAGCACCGCGGCTAGCGGAGGAGGCGAGCAGTACTTC

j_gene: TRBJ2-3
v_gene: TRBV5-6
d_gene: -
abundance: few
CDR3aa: CASSPVGPGTDTQYF
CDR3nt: TGTGCCAGCAGCCCGGTCGGGCCCGGCACAGATACGCAGTATTTT

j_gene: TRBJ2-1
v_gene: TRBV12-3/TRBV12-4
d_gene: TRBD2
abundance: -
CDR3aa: CASSPSRGTTIEQFF
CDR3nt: TGTGCCAGCAGTCCCTCCAGAGGGACTACTATTGAGCAGTTCTTC

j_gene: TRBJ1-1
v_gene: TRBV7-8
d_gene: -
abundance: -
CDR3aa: CASSPRGVGAEAFF
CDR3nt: TGTGCCAGCAGCCCGAGGGGGGTTGGGGCTGAAGCTTTCTTT

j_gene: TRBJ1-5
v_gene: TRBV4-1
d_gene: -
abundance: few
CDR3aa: CASSQDPGSGNQPQHF
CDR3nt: TGCGCCAGCAGCCAAGACCCTGGGTCGGGCAATCAGCCCCAGCATTTT

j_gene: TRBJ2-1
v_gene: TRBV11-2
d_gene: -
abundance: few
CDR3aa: CASSLATVEQFF
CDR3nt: TGTGCCAGCAGCTTAGCGACGGTTGAGCAGTTCTTC

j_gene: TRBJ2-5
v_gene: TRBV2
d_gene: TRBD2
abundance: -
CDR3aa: CASSYVAGGEETQYF
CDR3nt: TGTGCCAGCAGTTATGTAGCGGGGGGCGAAGAGACCCAGTACTTC

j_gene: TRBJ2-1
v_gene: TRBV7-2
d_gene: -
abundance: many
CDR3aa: CASSYQRYNEQFF
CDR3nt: TGTGCCAGCAGCTACCAGAGATACAATGAGCAGTTCTTC

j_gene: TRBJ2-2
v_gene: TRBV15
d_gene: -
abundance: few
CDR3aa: CATSPDVANTGELFF
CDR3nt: TGTGCCACCAGTCCGGACGTCGCGAACACCGGGGAGCTGTTTTTT

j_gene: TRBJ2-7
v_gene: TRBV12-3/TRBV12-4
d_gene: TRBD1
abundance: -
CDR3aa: CASSTSRRGTGAYEQYF
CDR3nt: TGTGCCAGCAGCACCTCTCGCCGGGGGACAGGCGCCTACGAGCAGTACTTC

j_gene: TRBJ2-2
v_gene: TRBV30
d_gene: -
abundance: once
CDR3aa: CAWSLTGMTNTGELFF
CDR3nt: TGTGCCTGGAGTCTCACCGGGATGACGAACACCGGGGAGCTGTTTTTT

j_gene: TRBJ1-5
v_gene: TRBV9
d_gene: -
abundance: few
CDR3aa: CASSGDTSNQPQHF
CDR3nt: TGTGCCAGCAGCGGCGACACAAGCAATCAGCCCCAGCATTTT

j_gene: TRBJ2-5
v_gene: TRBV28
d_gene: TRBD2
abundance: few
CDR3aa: CASSPLGGLAGGTTQETQYF
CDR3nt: TGTGCCAGCAGTCCCCTCGGTGGACTAGCGGGAGGGACGACCCAAGAGACCCAGTACTTC

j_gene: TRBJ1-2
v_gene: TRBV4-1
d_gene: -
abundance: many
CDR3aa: CASRQGPFGTPSGGYTF
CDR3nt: TGCGCCAGCAGACAGGGACCCTTCGGGACGCCCTCGGGGGGCTACACCTTC

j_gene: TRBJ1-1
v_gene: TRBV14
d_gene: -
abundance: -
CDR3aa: CASSQAGFTEAFF
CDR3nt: TGTGCCAGCAGCCAGGCGGGGTTTACTGAAGCTTTCTTT

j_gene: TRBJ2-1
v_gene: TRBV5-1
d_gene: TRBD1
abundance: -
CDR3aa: CASSFPGTGGYNEQFF
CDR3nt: TGCGCCAGCAGCTTCCCCGGGACAGGGGGCTACAATGAGCAGTTCTTC

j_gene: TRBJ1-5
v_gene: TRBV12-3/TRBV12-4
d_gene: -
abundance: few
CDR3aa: CASRTGTLNQPQHF
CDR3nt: TGTGCCAGCAGGACCGGGACACTCAATCAGCCCCAGCATTTT

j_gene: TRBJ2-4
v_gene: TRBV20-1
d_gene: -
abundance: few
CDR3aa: CSAHPSDLAKNIQYF
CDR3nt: TGCAGTGCTCACCCAAGCGATCTAGCCAAAAACATTCAGTACTTC

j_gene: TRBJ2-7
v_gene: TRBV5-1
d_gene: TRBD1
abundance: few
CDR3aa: CASSYAGTGSYEQYF
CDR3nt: TGCGCCAGCAGCTACGCCGGGACAGGGAGCTACGAGCAGTACTTC

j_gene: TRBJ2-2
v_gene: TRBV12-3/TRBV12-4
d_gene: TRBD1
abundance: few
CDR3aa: CASTPGQDTGELFF
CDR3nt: TGTGCCAGCACCCCGGGACAGGACACCGGGGAGCTGTTTTTT

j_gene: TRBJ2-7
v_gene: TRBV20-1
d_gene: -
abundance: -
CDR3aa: CSARRPSGNGEQYF
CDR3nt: TGCAGTGCTAGACGTCCCTCGGGAAACGGCGAGCAGTACTTC

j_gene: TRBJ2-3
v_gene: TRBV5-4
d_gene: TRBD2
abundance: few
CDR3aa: CASSSASGGSDTQYF
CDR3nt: TGTGCCAGCAGCTCCGCCAGCGGGGGGTCAGATACGCAGTATTTT

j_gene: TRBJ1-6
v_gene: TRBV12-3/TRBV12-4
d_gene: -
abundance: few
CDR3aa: CASTPGASYNSPLHF
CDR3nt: TGTGCCAGCACCCCTGGGGCGTCCTATAATTCACCCCTCCACTTT

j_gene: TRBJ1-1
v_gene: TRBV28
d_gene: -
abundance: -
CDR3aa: CASTVPYRSVGVEAFF
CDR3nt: TGTGCCAGCACCGTCCCCTACAGGAGCGTAGGGGTTGAAGCTTTCTTT

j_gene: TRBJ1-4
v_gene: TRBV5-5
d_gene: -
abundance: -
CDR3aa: CASSFLPSNEKLFF
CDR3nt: TGTGCCAGCAGCTTTCTGCCATCTAATGAAAAACTGTTTTTT

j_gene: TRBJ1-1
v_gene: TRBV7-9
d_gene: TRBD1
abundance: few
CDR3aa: CASSPPGTGGTEAFF
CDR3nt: TGTGCCAGCAGCCCACCCGGGACAGGGGGCACTGAAGCTTTCTTT

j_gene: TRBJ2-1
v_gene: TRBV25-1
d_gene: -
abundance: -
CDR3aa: CASSESAGVSYNEQFF
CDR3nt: TGTGCCAGCAGTGAATCCGCAGGAGTCTCCTACAATGAGCAGTTCTTC

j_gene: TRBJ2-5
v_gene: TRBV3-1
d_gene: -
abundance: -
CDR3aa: CASSQDRVRETQYF
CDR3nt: TGTGCCAGCAGCCAAGATAGGGTTCGGGAGACCCAGTACTTC

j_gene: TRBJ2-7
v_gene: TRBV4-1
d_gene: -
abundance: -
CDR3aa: CASSQDEALLNEQYF
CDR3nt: TGCGCCAGCAGCCAAGATGAGGCCCTTTTGAACGAGCAGTACTTC

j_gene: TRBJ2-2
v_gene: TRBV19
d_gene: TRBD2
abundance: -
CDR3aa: CASSIAGGTGELFF
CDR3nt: TGTGCCAGTAGTATAGCGGGAGGTACCGGGGAGCTGTTTTTT

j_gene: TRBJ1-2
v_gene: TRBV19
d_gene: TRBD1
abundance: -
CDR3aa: CASRPPGQGGGYTF
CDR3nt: TGTGCCAGTAGACCCCCGGGACAGGGAGGCGGCTACACCTTC

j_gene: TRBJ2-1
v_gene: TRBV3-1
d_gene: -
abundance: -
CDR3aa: CASRPAGDGGRNEQFF
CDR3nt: TGTGCCAGCAGACCGGCAGGGGACGGGGGGCGGAATGAGCAGTTCTTC

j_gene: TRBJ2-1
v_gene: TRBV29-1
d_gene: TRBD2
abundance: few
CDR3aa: CSVDRLAGGHDEQFF
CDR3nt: TGCAGCGTTGATCGACTAGCGGGGGGGCACGATGAGCAGTTCTTC

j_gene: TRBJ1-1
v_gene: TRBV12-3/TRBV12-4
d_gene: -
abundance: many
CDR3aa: CASSFGGRIGEAFF
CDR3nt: TGTGCCAGCAGTTTCGGGGGGCGGATCGGTGAAGCTTTCTTT

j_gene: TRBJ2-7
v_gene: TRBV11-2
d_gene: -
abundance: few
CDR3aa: CASNAGHEQYF
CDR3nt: TGTGCCAGCAACGCGGGGCACGAGCAGTACTTC